Presented here are 17 T cell receptor beta chains from one specimen sequenced in a study of siplizumab effects on memory and regulatory T cells. Some clones are missing from TCRdb's copy, which holds only in-frame ones; the method was immunoSEQ multiplex PCR. The sample consists of tens of thousands of clones, about 87% of them appearing once. The specimen was Tregs sorted from blood. All receptors derive from a human donor in good health.

The chain recombines TRBV9 with TRBJ2-3; 9 bases agree with TRBD1. Losses at the gene ends were 4 bases for V and 0 bases for J; bases not matched to a gene: 6. Germline assignment: CDR1 SGDLS and CDR2 YYNGEE. The CDR3 sequence is 16 residues long. The CDR3 sequence is CASSSQGARSTDTQYF. The CDR3 bases are TGTGCCAGCAGCTCACAGGGGGCGCGGAGCACAGATACGCAGTATTTT.

This chain connects TRBV5-1 to TRBJ1-1, with 8 bases fitting TRBD1. The length of the CDR3 is 15 residues. Germline loops: CDR1 SGHRS, CDR2 YFSETQ. With V trimmed by 2 bases and J by 0 bases, 3 bases remained unmatched. Here the CDR3 DNA reads TGCGCCAGCAGCTTACACAGGGGGATGAACACTGAAGCTTTCTTT. Its translation: CASSLHRGMNTEAFF.

The V call is TRBV6-5, the J call TRBJ2-6; D is unresolved. From germline, CDR1 is MNHEY and CDR2 SVGAGI. V shed 0 bases and J shed 4 bases, with 7 bases lying between them. The CDR3 length is 15 residues. The CDR3 loop is CASSYSHPGANVLTF. CDR3 sequence (DNA): TGTGCCAGCAGTTACTCGCATCCCGGGGCCAACGTCCTGACTTTC.

V usage is TRBV29-1 and J usage is TRBJ2-2, with D perhaps assigned TRBD1 or TRBD2 (7 bases each). The CDR3 has 13 amino acids. V dropped 5 bases and J dropped 5 bases, with 12 bases sitting between them. Germline-derived CDR1 and CDR2 are SQVTM and ANQGSEA. Here the CDR3 reads CSVRQGGTGELFF. The DNA of the CDR3 is TGCAGCGTTCGACAGGGAGGGACCGGGGAGCTGTTTTTT.

The chain combines TRBV9 with TRBJ1-1; D uncertain. This CDR3 is built from 14 residues. Germline assignment: CDR1 SGDLS and CDR2 YYNGEE. The V and J ends lost 4 bases and 3 bases respectively, with 13 bases between them. CDR3 coding DNA: TGTGCCAGCAGCCCCAGGTCGAGAGACACTGAAGCTTTCTTT. This codes for CASSPRSRDTEAFF.

This sequence joins TRBV30 and TRBJ2-1, with 12 bases that match TRBD2. The CDR3 spans 12 residues. Germline V gives CDR1 GTSNPN, CDR2 SVGIG (reference sequence). V trimming: 5 bases; J trimming: 7 bases; junction bases outside the gene matches: 0. The CDR3 loop reads CAWGTSGNEQFF. The CDR3 DNA follows: TGTGCCTGGGGGACTAGCGGGAATGAGCAGTTCTTC.

V and J are TRBV5-1 and TRBJ2-7; TRBD1 aligns across 10 bases. This CDR3 has 14 residues. V lost 4 bases to trimming and J lost 3 bases; unmatched junction nucleotides: 4. Germline loops: CDR1 SGHRS, CDR2 YFSETQ. CDR3 protein: CASSPGTGDYEQYF. CDR3 coding DNA: TGCGCCAGCAGCCCTGGGACAGGGGACTACGAGCAGTACTTC.

The chain couples TRBV29-1 to TRBJ2-3; 9 positions agree with TRBD2. The CDR3 has 14 residues. CDR1 is SQVTM and CDR2 is ANQGSEA in the germline V gene. V lost 0 bases and J lost 11; bases outside the gene matches: 9. The CDR3 DNA follows: TGCAGCGTTGAAGAAGCGGGAGGACCCTCCATGCAGTATTTT. Protein sequence: CSVEEAGGPSMQYF.

V usage is TRBV20-1 and J usage is TRBJ2-3; no reliable D call. The V gene lost 1 base and the J gene lost 4 bases, with 3 bases spanning the gap. Germline values: CDR1 DFQATT, CDR2 SNEGSKA (reference sequence). The CDR3 extends over 11 amino acids. CDR3: CSARVADTQYF. Written as DNA, the CDR3 is TGCAGTGCTAGAGTTGCAGATACGCAGTATTTT.

The V call is TRBV7-9, the J call TRBJ2-3, with no clear D. V lost 1 base to trimming and J lost 2 bases, with 16 bases between them. The germline V gene encodes CDR1 SEHNR and CDR2 FQNEAQ (reference sequence). The CDR3 is 17 amino acids. The CDR3 loop is CASSLGVIRTSTDTQYF. The CDR3 nucleotides read TGTGCCAGCAGCTTAGGGGTAATAAGAACGTCCACAGATACGCAGTATTTT.

The chain carries TRBV19 and TRBJ2-5; D ambiguous. The CDR3 totals 15 residues. The V end was cut by 0 bases, the J end by 2 bases, with 10 bases between. Looked up from germline, CDR1 is LNHDA and CDR2 is SQIVND (reference sequence). CDR3 in DNA: TGTGCCAGTAGTATAGATCGGGCTCCGCAAGAGACCCAGTACTTC. Protein sequence: CASSIDRAPQETQYF.

The V call is TRBV10-2, the J call TRBJ2-5; D unresolved. The CDR3 has 12 residues. Germline V gene data show CDR1 as WSHSY and CDR2 as SAAADI. Trimming took off 4 bases at V and 4 bases at J, with 7 bases between the two ends. The CDR3 DNA is TGCGCCAGCAGTGGATTGGGAGAGACCCAGTACTTC. Its translation: CASSGLGETQYF.

The chain carries TRBV5-6 and TRBJ2-7; 8 bases are shared with TRBD1. CDR3 size: 15 residues. Germline V gene sequence: CDR1 SGHDT, CDR2 YYEEEE. The junction had 8 bases not matched to a gene; V was cut back by 4 bases and J by 2 bases. CDR3 DNA: TGTGCCAGCAGCCAACCCGGGACAGGTCCCTACGAGCAGTACTTC. Protein sequence: CASSQPGTGPYEQYF.

The chain employs TRBV11-3 and TRBJ1-4; no clear D. The CDR3 has 14 residues. CDR1 SGHNT and CDR2 YENEEA come from the germline V gene. The V gene lost 3 bases and the J gene lost 3 bases, with 8 bases spanning the gap. The CDR3 sequence: CASSFGQANEKLFF. CDR3 DNA sequence: TGTGCCAGCAGCTTCGGGCAGGCTAATGAAAAACTGTTTTTT.

J is TRBJ2-7 and V is TRBV6-6, with TRBD2 as a possible D gene (6 bases). The germline V and J ends were trimmed by 6 bases and 3 bases, with 18 bases remaining between them. This CDR3 contains 15 residues. The germline V gene has CDR1 MNHNY and CDR2 SVGAGI (reference sequence). CDR3 coding DNA: TGTGCCAGCAGGGGCGACAGCCAGACTAGCTACGAGCAGTACTTC. Protein: CASRGDSQTSYEQYF.

The chain recombines TRBV5-3 with TRBJ2-7; 7 bases are shared with TRBD2. TRBV5-3 qualifies as an ORF whose function is uncertain. This CDR3 has 14 residues. Losses at the gene ends were 8 bases for V and 0 bases for J; bases not matched to a gene: 8. This CDR3 reads CASNVAGVSYEQYF. The CDR3 DNA follows: TGTGCCAGCAACGTCGCGGGAGTCTCCTACGAGCAGTACTTC.

In DNA, the CDR3 is TGTGCCACCAGCAGAGGGTACGACTTATCCTACGAGCAGTACTTC. Its translation: CATSRGYDLSYEQYF. This sequence joins TRBV15 and TRBJ2-7; D gene unclear. V was pared by 1 base and J by 1 base, with 11 bases between. CDR3 length: 15 amino acids. Germline loops: CDR1 LNHNV, CDR2 YYDKDF (reference sequence).